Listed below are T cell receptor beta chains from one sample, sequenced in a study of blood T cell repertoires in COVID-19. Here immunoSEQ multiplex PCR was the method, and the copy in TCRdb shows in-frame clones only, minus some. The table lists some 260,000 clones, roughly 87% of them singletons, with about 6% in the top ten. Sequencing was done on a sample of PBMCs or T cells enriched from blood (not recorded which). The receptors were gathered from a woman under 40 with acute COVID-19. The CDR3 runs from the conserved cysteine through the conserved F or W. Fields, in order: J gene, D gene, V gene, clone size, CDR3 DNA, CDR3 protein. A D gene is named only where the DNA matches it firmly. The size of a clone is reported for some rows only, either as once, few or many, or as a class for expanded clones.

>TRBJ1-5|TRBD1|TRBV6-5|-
TGTGCCAGCAGTCAGACAGGGGGACAGCCCCAGCATTTT
CASSQTGGQPQHF
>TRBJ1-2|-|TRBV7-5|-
TGTGCCAGAATAATTTTTTCAGGACAGGGTACCCCCGGGGGGGGCTACACCTTC
CARIIFSGQGTPGGGYTF
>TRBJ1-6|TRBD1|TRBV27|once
TGTGCCAGCAGTTTTAGGGACAGTTCCCTCCACTTT
CASSFRDSSLHF
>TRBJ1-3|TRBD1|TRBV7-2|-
TGTGCCAGCAGCACCGCCGGGACAGGGGGCGCTCCCGGGAACACCATATATTTT
CASSTAGTGGAPGNTIYF
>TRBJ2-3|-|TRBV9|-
TGTGCCGACTACCCTCCAGTGGGGTGGTACACAGATACGCAGTATTTT
CADYPPVGWYTDTQYF
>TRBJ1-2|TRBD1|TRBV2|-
TGTGCCAGCAGACTCGGACAGGGGCGAAATAACTATGGCTACACCTTC
CASRLGQGRNNYGYTF
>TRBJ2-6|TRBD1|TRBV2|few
TGTGCCAGCAGTGCTGACAGGGTTGGGGCCAACGTCCTGACTTTC
CASSADRVGANVLTF
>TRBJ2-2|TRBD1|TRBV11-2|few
TGTGCCAGCAGCTCGGGACAGTTCGCGAACACCGGGGAGCTGTTTTTT
CASSSGQFANTGELFF
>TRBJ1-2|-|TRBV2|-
TGTGCCAGCAGCATCTTAGGGACATCTACTAACTATGGCTACACCTTC
CASSILGTSTNYGYTF
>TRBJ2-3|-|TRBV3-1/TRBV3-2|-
TGTGCCAGCAGCCAAGCGGGGGAGAGTGTGGATACGCAGTATTTT
CASSQAGESVDTQYF
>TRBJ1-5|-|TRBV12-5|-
TGTGCTAGTGGTTTGAACGTGGGGGGGCAGCCCCAGCATTTT
CASGLNVGGQPQHF
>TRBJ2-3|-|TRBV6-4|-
TGTGCCAGCAGCGCACACCGCACAGATACGCAGTATTTT
CASSAHRTDTQYF
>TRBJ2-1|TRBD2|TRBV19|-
TGTGCCAGTATGCGAGAAACTAGCGACAGATACAATGAGCAGTTCTTC
CASMRETSDRYNEQFF
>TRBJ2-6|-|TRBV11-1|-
TGTGCCAGCAGCTCCGACGAGGGGGCTGGGGCCAACGTCCTGACTTTC
CASSSDEGAGANVLTF
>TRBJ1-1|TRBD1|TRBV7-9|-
TGTGCCAGCAGCACCCCCGGGACAGGGACGGCTGAAGCTTTCTTT
CASSTPGTGTAEAFF
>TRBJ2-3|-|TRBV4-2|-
TGTGCCAGCAGCCAGGGAACAGGGACAGATACGCAGTATTTT
CASSQGTGTDTQYF
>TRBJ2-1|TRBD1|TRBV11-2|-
TGTGCCAGCAGCTTGGTCGCCGGGACAGGGAATTTAGGTGAGCAGTTCTTC
CASSLVAGTGNLGEQFF
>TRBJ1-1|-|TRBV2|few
TGTGCCAGCAGTAGTGCAATGAGGACTGAAGCTTTCTTT
CASSSAMRTEAFF
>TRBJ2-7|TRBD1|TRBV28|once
TGTGCCAGCAGTTTTTTGGGGACAGGGTATATTGAGCAGTACTTC
CASSFLGTGYIEQYF
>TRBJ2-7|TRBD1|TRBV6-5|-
TGTGCCAGCAGTTACGGGACAGGTCGCGAGCAGTACTTC
CASSYGTGREQYF
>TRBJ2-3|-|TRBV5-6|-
TGTGCCAGCAGCTTGCAGACAGATACGCAGTATTTT
CASSLQTDTQYF
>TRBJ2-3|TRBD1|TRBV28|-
TGTGCCAGCAGTTCTTTGAACAGGGGGCTCAGCACAGATACGCAGTATTTT
CASSSLNRGLSTDTQYF
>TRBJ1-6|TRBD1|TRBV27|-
TGTGCCAGCAGTCAACGACCTTTGGGGACAGGAATGAGTTCACCCCTCCACTTT
CASSQRPLGTGMSSPLHF
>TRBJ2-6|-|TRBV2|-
TGTGCCAGCAGTGGTACAGGCCTTTACTCTGGGGCCAACGTCCTGACTTTC
CASSGTGLYSGANVLTF
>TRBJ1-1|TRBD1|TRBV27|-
TGTGCCAGCAGTTCGTCCCGGGACAGGGGGCGGGCTTTCTTT
CASSSSRDRGRAFF
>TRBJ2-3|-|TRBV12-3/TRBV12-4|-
TGTGCCAGTAGTTCAGGCACAGATACGCAGTATTTT
CASSSGTDTQYF
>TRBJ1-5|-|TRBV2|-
TGTGCCAGCAGTGGGGGCAGGGTGCAGCCCCAGCATTTT
CASSGGRVQPQHF
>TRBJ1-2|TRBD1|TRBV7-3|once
TGTGCCAGCAGCTCGGGACAGGGTCCCTATGGCTACACCTTC
CASSSGQGPYGYTF
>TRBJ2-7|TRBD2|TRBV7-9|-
TGTGCCAGCAGCAGCCACAGACTAGCGGGAGGTGGCGAGCAGTACTTC
CASSSHRLAGGGEQYF
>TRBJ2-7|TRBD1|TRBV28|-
TGTGCCAGCAAAGGACAGGGATCCTACGAGCAGTACTTC
CASKGQGSYEQYF
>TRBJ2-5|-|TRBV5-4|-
TGTGCCAGCAGCAGGACGGGACAAGAGACCCAGTACTTC
CASSRTGQETQYF
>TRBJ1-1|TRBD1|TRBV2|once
TGTGCCAGCAGTGAAGTGGGACAGGTTAACACTGAAGCTTTCTTT
CASSEVGQVNTEAFF
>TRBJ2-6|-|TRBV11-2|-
TGTGCCAGCAGCCGGACGGGGGCTGGGGCCAACGTCCTGACTTTC
CASSRTGAGANVLTF
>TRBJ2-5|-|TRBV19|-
TGTGCCGTGGGCACCAAAAGGTCCGATGAGACCCAGTACTTC
CAVGTKRSDETQYF
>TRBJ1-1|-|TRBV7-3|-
TGTGCCAGCAGCTTAGACAGAGCGAACACTGAAGCTTTCTTT
CASSLDRANTEAFF
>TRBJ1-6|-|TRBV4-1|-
TGCGCCAGCAGCCAACGGGACACAAATTCACCCCTCCACTTT
CASSQRDTNSPLHF